This T cell receptor (beta chain) is from a study of cytomegalovirus exposure and HLA in healthy donors. Study observations and caveats: Across all donors, roughly uniform sequencing depth was an assumption of the presence/absence analyses. Judged likely to be a sequencing artifact was a cluster of highly shared sequence variants. Reports described diagnosis of cytomegalovirus status by the classifier as highly specific and sensitive.

Comment on this clone: Its antigen is undetermined.

In the PCR, 60 Vbeta and 13 Jbeta primers were used. The data were produced by immunoSEQ multiplex PCR, yet TCRdb's version contains in-frame clones alone and is incomplete. The table shows roughly 120,000 clones, with approximately 80% occurring only once. Regarding donors, all were healthy bone marrow donors. The CDR3 covers 15 residues. V was trimmed by 10 bases and J by 3 bases, leaving 18 bases between them. In germline, CDR1 is KGHSH, CDR2 LQKENI. Source material: PBMCs. This clonotype was obtained from a woman aged 18 to 35 in good health and CMV-seronegative. J is TRBJ2-2 and V is TRBV18; a weak D match, TRBD2 (6 bases). The chain's CDR3 is CATSGRRRDTGELFF. In nucleotides, the CDR3 is TGTGCCACCTCGGGGAGAAGGAGGGACACCGGGGAGCTGTTTTTT.